This T cell receptor beta chain was identified in a study of early T cells in non-severe SARS-CoV-2 infection. This clonotype was observed many times. TCRdb recomputed calls from the 5' RACE reads with MiXCR, one row per CDR3 protein. The sample lists some 34,000 distinct CDR3 sequences, 4% to 5% seen once, with 7.5% to 8.5% in the top ten. Looked up from germline, CDR1 is DFQATT and CDR2 is SNEGSKA (reference sequence). Trimming stripped 0 bases from V and 5 bases from J, with 13 bases between. The CDR3 is 14 residues long. The receptor was isolated from an adult who was a healthcare worker with PCR-confirmed SARS-CoV-2 infection or an uninfected control (not recorded which). The chain carries TRBV20-1 and TRBJ1-1; perhaps TRBD1 as D (5 bases). Sequenced sample: whole blood. The CDR3 spells CSARDEGRRTEAFF. For the CDR3, the DNA is TGCAGTGCTAGAGACGAGGGGAGAAGGACTGAAGCTTTCTTT.